This note documents a single T cell receptor beta chain sequence. This clonotype showed up just a few times. There is no known antigen for this receptor. There are no base qualities to consult, and no much larger clone falls within one base. Germline trimming amounts to 2 bases on V and 5 bases on J, with 10 as the count of junction bases outside the gene matches. As encoded in the germline V gene, CDR1 is ENHRY while CDR2 is SYGVKD. Including cysteine and phenylalanine, the CDR3 has 16 amino acids. Only the CDR3 DNA stays, 48 bases, in frame from base 1. This record belongs to a study of response to subunit inactivated influenza vaccine (dated by TCRdb to 2017 to 2018). As for the study more broadly: Deep quantitative T cell receptor repertoire profiling was used in the study to track responses to a trivalent subunit inactivated influenza vaccine.

The protocol used for the library was RT-PCR. The sequencer listed for this sample is Illumina HiSeq 2500. The public reads were reprocessed in TCRdb via fastp at Q25 and MiXCR, keeping in-frame beta chains. When rows share a CDR3 protein, they turn into one entry using the most common DNA and genes. A total of approximately 680,000 distinct CDR3 sequences appear in this sample, less than 20% of them only once. Of the sample, around 10% is held by the ten largest clones. Points the paper makes about the study in general: It was suggested by the authors that each seasonal influenza vaccination may recruit only a limited number of new T cells.

The sequence was collected from a man in his fifties or sixties who received an inactivated influenza vaccine. Donor details come from another sample of the same person, matched by shared clones. The sample consisted of PBMCs from blood, taken roughly 12 days after vaccination. The rearrangement combines TRBV10-3 with TRBJ2-5; 8 bases in between match TRBD1. The CDR3: CAISEPTGQVRETQYF. At the DNA level, the sequence is TGTGCCATCAGTGAGCCAACGGGACAGGTCCGGGAGACCCAGTACTTC.